The clone carrying this TCR beta chain was seen a single time. This entry comes from a study of shared clonotypes between healthy human individuals. TCRdb's copy holds only in-frame clones and misses some; the assay was immunoSEQ multiplex PCR. The sample lists roughly 2 million clones, about 95% seen once, with about 1.1% in the top ten. Germline V gene sequence: CDR1 LNHNV, CDR2 YYDKDF (reference sequence). CDR3 length: 13 amino acids. V was shortened by 9 bases and J by 0 bases, with 12 bases between the two germline ends. The naive CD8 population came from CD45RO-negative cells selected for CCR7, without terminally differentiated effector memory CD45RA+ cells.

This sequence was found in a man in his late teens or twenties in good health. This sequence joins TRBV15 and TRBJ2-7, with a tentative D call TRBD2 (6 bases). What was sequenced was naive CD8+ T cells sorted from blood. The CDR3: CATRDWSSYEQYF. CDR3 DNA sequence: TGTGCCACACGGGACTGGAGCTCCTACGAGCAGTACTTC.